The 18 T cell receptor beta chains in this list originate from one sample, sequenced in a study of technical replicates of blood from a few donors. The protocol was immunoSEQ multiplex PCR, while the TCRdb copy is restricted to in-frame clones and leaves out a portion. The repertoire holds about 79,000 clones, with 91% as singletons. Material for sequencing was T cells isolated from PBMCs. The origin of the receptors is a human donor in good health. Some clones in this sample may be carry-over from other donors' samples.

The chain carries TRBV19 and TRBJ2-7; possible D gene TRBD2, 6 bases. The CDR3 is made up of 15 amino acids. V shed 3 bases and J shed 1 base, with 13 bases lying between them. Germline-derived CDR1 and CDR2 are LNHDA and SQIVND (reference sequence). DNA of the CDR3: TGTGCCAGTAGTATGCGGCTTGCGGGGTCCTACGAGCAGTACTTC. Amino acid sequence: CASSMRLAGSYEQYF. Full variable domain (rest looked up from reference TRBV19 and TRBJ2-7): DGGITQSPKYLFRKEGQNVTLSCEQNLNHDAMYWYRQDPGQGLRLIYYSQIVNDFQKGDIAEGYSVSREKKESFPLTVTSAQKNPTAFYLCASSMRLAGSYEQYFGPGTRLTVT.

This clone was observed a single time. The chain couples TRBV4-1 to TRBJ2-3; 8 bases match TRBD2. The V segment lost 3 bases and the J segment 3 bases; nucleotides outside the gene matches: 8. Germline-derived CDR1 and CDR2 are MGHRA and YSYEKL. This CDR3 spans 16 amino acids. CDR3 nucleotides: TGCGCCAGCAGCCAGGAAAGCGGGAGAGGGACAGATACGCAGTATTTT. Its translation is CASSQESGRGTDTQYF.

This clone has a single count. The chain links TRBV27 to TRBJ2-7; TRBD2 matches at 9 bases. CDR1 and CDR2 (germline): MNHEY, SMNVEV (reference sequence). Germline trimming cut 5 bases from V and 3 bases from J; bases unmatched to any gene: 5. There are 14 residues in the CDR3. The CDR3 DNA follows: TGTGCCAGCAGTCCGGGACTAGCTAGCTACGAGCAGTACTTC. Its translation: CASSPGLASYEQYF.

J is TRBJ2-5 and V is TRBV7-9, with 7 bases identical to TRBD2. The CDR3 length is 14 residues. With V trimmed by 5 bases and J by 5 bases, 8 bases remained unmatched. CDR1 and CDR2 (germline): SEHNR, FQNEAQ (reference sequence). The CDR3 sequence: CASSKTSRRETQYF. CDR3 nucleotide sequence: TGTGCCAGCAGCAAGACTAGCAGGAGGGAGACCCAGTACTTC.

The chain carries TRBV11-3 and TRBJ2-1; 7 bases are a match to TRBD2. The CDR3 length is 14 residues. Germline V gene sequence: CDR1 SGHNT, CDR2 YENEEA. Unmatched junction bases numbered 4, after V lost 5 bases and J lost 3 bases. DNA of the CDR3: TGTGCCAGCAGCCCGGGACTATACTACAATGAGCAGTTCTTC. Translated, it gives CASSPGLYYNEQFF.

The rearrangement uses TRBV5-1 and TRBJ2-1; TRBD1 agrees at 8 bases. The CDR3 runs to 15 residues. Germline loops: CDR1 SGHRS, CDR2 YFSETQ. The J segment lost 3 bases and the V segment lost 3 bases, leaving 5 bases of the junction unmatched. Written as DNA, the CDR3 is TGCGCCAGCAGCTATTCCGGGACAGGCTACAATGAGCAGTTCTTC. Residues: CASSYSGTGYNEQFF.

This clone showed up just once. CDR3 amino acids: CASSPTSGAYEQYF. DNA for the CDR3: TGTGCCAGCAGCCCTACTAGCGGGGCCTACGAGCAGTACTTC. The rearrangement uses TRBV14 and TRBJ2-7; 10 positions match TRBD2. With 4 bases clipped from V and 2 bases from J, the junction kept 2 bases outside the gene matches. The CDR3 covers 14 residues. Germline V gene sequence: CDR1 SGHDN, CDR2 FVKESK.

This chain joins TRBV7-2 and TRBJ2-4; 7 positions agree with TRBD2. J gave up 12 bases and V 5 bases, and 7 bases lay outside the gene matches. Germline CDR1 is SGHTA and CDR2 is FQGNSA. The length of the CDR3 is 12 residues. The CDR3 DNA is TGTGCCAGCAGCAACCGACTAGCCGCTCAGTACTTC. This translates into CASSNRLAAQYF.

This clone has a single count. The genes are TRBV10-3 and TRBJ2-3; the match to TRBD1 covers 10 bases. Germline-derived CDR1 and CDR2 are ENHRY and SYGVKD. Unmatched junction bases numbered 2, after V lost 6 bases and J lost 2 bases. This CDR3 comprises 14 residues. CDR3 nucleotide sequence: TGTGCCATCAGCAGACAGGGGGCCACAGATACGCAGTATTTT. Protein: CAISRQGATDTQYF.

This sequence joins TRBV2 and TRBJ2-3; 9 nucleotides line up with TRBD1. This CDR3 contains 15 residues. Per germline, CDR1 SNHLY and CDR2 FYNNEI. With V trimmed by 6 bases and J by 3 bases, 7 bases remained unmatched. The CDR3 DNA follows: TGTGCCAGCAGCCGAGACAGGGGGGGGACAGATACGCAGTATTTT. Residues: CASSRDRGGTDTQYF. Based on the CDR3 plus reference TRBV2 and TRBJ2-3, the full variable domain is EPEVTQTPSHQVTQMGQEVILRCVPISNHLYFYWYRQILGQKVEFLVSFYNNEISEKSEIFDDQFSVERPDGSNFTLKIRSTKLEDSAMYFCASSRDRGGTDTQYFGPGTRLTVL.

The gene calls are TRBV11-2 and TRBJ1-1; D gene uncertain. This CDR3 is built from 12 residues. Trimming took 8 bases from V and 3 from J, leaving 10 bases between them. Germline assignment: CDR1 SGHAT and CDR2 FQNNGV. The CDR3 sequence is CASLHEDTEAFF. The DNA of the CDR3 is TGTGCCAGCCTGCATGAGGACACTGAAGCTTTCTTT.

The gene calls are TRBV19 and TRBJ2-3; 8 nucleotides line up with TRBD2. V trimming: 6 bases; J trimming: 2 bases; junction bases outside the gene matches: 7. This CDR3 contains 15 residues. Germline CDR1 reads LNHDA; CDR2 reads SQIVND (reference sequence). The CDR3 sequence is CASSLVGLVTDTQYF. As DNA, the CDR3 is TGTGCCAGTAGCCTTGTGGGACTAGTCACAGATACGCAGTATTTT.

V and J are TRBV5-4 and TRBJ2-7; 13 nucleotides align to TRBD2. Germline lookup yields CDR1 SGHNT and CDR2 YYREEE (reference sequence). This CDR3 has 15 residues. V trimming: 4 bases; J trimming: 2 bases; junction bases outside the gene matches: 3. CDR3 bases: TGTGCCAGCAGCGGGGGGACTAGCGGGACCTACGAGCAGTACTTC. Translation: CASSGGTSGTYEQYF.

CDR3 nucleotide sequence: TGTGCCACCGGCCGGGACACGCGCTTCAAAAACATTCAGTACTTC. It codes for CATGRDTRFKNIQYF. The chain joins TRBV6-5 to TRBJ2-4, with TRBD1 as a possible D gene (6 bases). V dropped 10 bases and J dropped 3 bases, with 19 bases sitting between them. The CDR3 extends over 15 amino acids. Germline-derived CDR1 and CDR2 are MNHEY and SVGAGI.

This chain links TRBV6-5 with TRBJ2-7; D unresolved. The CDR3 is made up of 15 amino acids. Between the trimmed V and J ends, which lost 1 base and 0 bases, there was a span of 10 bases. Germline V gene sequence: CDR1 MNHEY, CDR2 SVGAGI. CDR3 residues: CASSYFEPSSYEQYF. The DNA for the CDR3 is TGTGCCAGCAGTTACTTTGAACCGAGCTCCTACGAGCAGTACTTC.

This clone occurred once. The chain is built from TRBV7-9 and TRBJ2-7, with a possible D match to TRBD2 (6 bases). Germline CDR1 reads SEHNR; CDR2 reads FQNEAQ (reference sequence). The CDR3 runs 14 residues. V was pared by 3 bases and J by 3 bases, with 12 bases between. The DNA for the CDR3 is TGTGCCAGCAGCTTTGAGACTAGGTACTACGAGCAGTACTTC. This translates into CASSFETRYYEQYF.

The genes are TRBV7-9 and TRBJ2-5, with D possibly matching TRBD2 (7 bases). The CDR3 has 16 residues. Trimming left V 3 bases short and J 1 base short, with 15 bases between. Germline assignment: CDR1 SEHNR and CDR2 FQNEAQ (reference sequence). The CDR3 reads CASSFTGGKGQETQYF. The CDR3 DNA sequence: TGTGCCAGCAGCTTTACGGGGGGCAAAGGCCAAGAGACCCAGTACTTC.

The chain uses TRBV5-4 and TRBJ2-5; TRBD2 is a possible D gene (5 bases). The better agreement between TRBJ2-7 and the DNA end casts doubt on the J call. This CDR3 is 13 amino acids long. CDR1 and CDR2 (germline): SGHNT, YYREEE (reference sequence). The chain's CDR3 is CASSYIPGYEQYF. DNA for the CDR3: TGTGCCAGCAGTTATATTCCGGGGTACGAGCAGTACTTC.